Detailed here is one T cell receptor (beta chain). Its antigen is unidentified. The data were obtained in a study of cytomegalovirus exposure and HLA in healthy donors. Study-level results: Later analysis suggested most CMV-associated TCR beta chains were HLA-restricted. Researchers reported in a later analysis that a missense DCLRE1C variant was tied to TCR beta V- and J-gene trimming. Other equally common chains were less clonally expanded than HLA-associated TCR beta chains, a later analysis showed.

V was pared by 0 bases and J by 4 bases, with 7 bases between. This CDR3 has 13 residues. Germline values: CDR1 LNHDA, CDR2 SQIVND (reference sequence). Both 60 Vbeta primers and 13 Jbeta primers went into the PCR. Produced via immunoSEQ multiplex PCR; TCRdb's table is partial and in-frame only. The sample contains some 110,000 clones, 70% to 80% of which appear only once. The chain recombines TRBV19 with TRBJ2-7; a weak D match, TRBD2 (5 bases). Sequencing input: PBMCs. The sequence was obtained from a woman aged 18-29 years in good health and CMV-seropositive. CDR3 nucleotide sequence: TGTGCCAGTAGTATAGATCGGAGGTACGAGCAGTACTTC. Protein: CASSIDRRYEQYF. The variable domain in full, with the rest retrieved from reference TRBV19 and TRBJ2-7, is DGGITQSPKYLFRKEGQNVTLSCEQNLNHDAMYWYRQDPGQGLRLIYYSQIVNDFQKGDIAEGYSVSREKKESFPLTVTSAQKNPTAFYLCASSIDRRYEQYFGPGTRLTVT.